A single sample is the source of the 18 T cell receptor beta chains below, sequenced in a study of long-term antiretroviral therapy in people with HIV. The immunoSEQ assay was v3.0, run at survey level. Produced via immunoSEQ multiplex PCR; TCRdb's table is partial and in-frame only. This sample yields thousands of clones, of which around 70% are seen a single time; around 6.8% belongs to the top ten. The input for sequencing was unsorted PBMCs, taken 0.1 years before starting antiretroviral therapy. The receptors were sampled from a man aged 18-30 years with HIV.

The chain employs TRBV27 and TRBJ2-7, with D possibly being TRBD2 (6 bases). The V gene's germline CDR1 is MNHEY and CDR2 SMNVEV (reference sequence). The V end lost 3 bases, the J end lost 2 bases, and 11 bases lay between the germline ends. The length of the CDR3 is 14 residues. The chain's CDR3 is CASSLGGSAYEQYF. The CDR3 DNA is TGTGCCAGCAGTTTGGGGGGTAGCGCCTACGAGCAGTACTTC.

V and J are TRBV7-9 and TRBJ2-5; no firm D call. Trimming pared 5 bases from V and 3 bases from J, leaving 16 bases between. This CDR3 comprises 15 residues. Germline lookup yields CDR1 SEHNR and CDR2 FQNEAQ (reference sequence). The CDR3 region has the DNA TGTGCCAGCAGCACCCCGGGCAGCCCAAAAGAGACCCAGTACTTC. This codes for CASSTPGSPKETQYF.

V usage is TRBV28 and J usage is TRBJ1-4; D remains unclear. Germline V gives CDR1 MDHEN, CDR2 SYDVKM. V gave up 2 bases and J gave up 7 bases, with 11 bases separating them. CDR3 size: 14 residues. For the CDR3, the DNA is TGTGCCAGCAGTTTAATCCTAGTGAGTGAAAAACTGTTTTTT. Translation: CASSLILVSEKLFF.

This clone was detected only once. The V call is TRBV28, the J call TRBJ1-1; D is possibly TRBD1 (6 bases). CDR3 length equals 14 residues. Germline-derived CDR1 and CDR2 are MDHEN and SYDVKM. V was clipped by 5 bases and J by 4 bases, with 14 bases between them. CDR3 loop: CASSPGGGVTEAFF. The CDR3 DNA is TGTGCCAGCAGTCCGGGAGGGGGGGTCACTGAAGCTTTCTTT.

This chain links TRBV9 with TRBJ2-2; 10 bases map to TRBD1. The CDR3 length is 20 residues. With 4 bases clipped from V and 1 base from J, the junction kept 16 bases outside the gene matches. The germline V gene has CDR1 SGDLS and CDR2 YYNGEE. CDR3 sequence reads: CASSPTPLPGQGKNTGELFF. CDR3 DNA: TGTGCCAGCAGCCCTACTCCTCTACCGGGACAGGGGAAGAACACCGGGGAGCTGTTTTTT.

The chain has TRBV6-1 and TRBJ1-2; TRBD1 matches at 7 bases. CDR1 is MNHNS, CDR2 SASEGT, per germline. The CDR3 spans 13 residues. V lost 5 bases and J lost 4; bases outside the gene matches: 4. The CDR3: CASSPRDSYGYTF. The CDR3, as DNA: TGTGCCAGCAGTCCCCGGGACAGCTATGGCTACACCTTC.

The rearrangement uses TRBV28 and TRBJ1-6; 8 positions agree with TRBD1. The CDR3 is 17 residues long. J lost 2 bases, V lost 6 bases, and 9 bases had no gene match. Germline V gene lookup returns CDR1 MDHEN and CDR2 SYDVKM. CDR3 residues: CASSELRTGPYNSPLHF. CDR3 coding DNA: TGTGCCAGCAGCGAATTGAGGACAGGGCCCTATAATTCACCCCTCCACTTT.

This chain connects TRBV19 to TRBJ1-1; D is undetermined. The V end was cut by 1 base, the J end by 4 bases, with 10 bases between. Germline CDR1 reads LNHDA; CDR2 reads SQIVND (reference sequence). The CDR3 is 14 residues long. CDR3: CASSIVAASTEAFF. The CDR3 nucleotides read TGTGCCAGTAGTATAGTTGCAGCGTCCACTGAAGCTTTCTTT.

The chain has TRBV11-3 and TRBJ2-1; D is possibly TRBD1 (5 bases). CDR1 and CDR2 from the germline V gene are SGHNT and YENEEA. This CDR3 spans 13 amino acids. V was clipped by 4 bases and J by 7 bases, with 11 bases between them. CDR3 sequence: CASSYNQGNEQFF. The CDR3 bases are TGTGCCAGCAGCTACAACCAGGGAAATGAGCAGTTCTTC.

The rearrangement links TRBV7-9 to TRBJ1-2, with 7 bases that match TRBD1. The V segment lost 2 bases and the J segment 4 bases; nucleotides outside the gene matches: 7. The CDR3 covers 15 residues. Germline V gene data show CDR1 as SEHNR and CDR2 as FQNEAQ (reference sequence). This chain's CDR3 is CASSLIHRGAYGYTF. DNA for the CDR3: TGTGCCAGCAGCTTAATCCACAGGGGTGCCTATGGCTACACCTTC. The full variable domain, completed using reference TRBV7-9 and TRBJ1-2, is DTGVSQNPRHKITKRGQNVTFRCDPISEHNRLYWYRQTLGQGPEFLTYFQNEAQLEKSRLLSDRFSAERPKGSFSTLEIQRTEQGDSAMYLCASSLIHRGAYGYTFGSGTRLTVV.

The chain joins TRBV19 to TRBJ1-1; 9 bases line up with TRBD1. V dropped 1 base and J dropped 7; count of bases not matched to a gene: 7. There are 15 residues in the CDR3. Germline assignment: CDR1 LNHDA and CDR2 SQIVND (reference sequence). CDR3 sequence: CASSIGYRGQDEAFF. As DNA, the CDR3 is TGTGCCAGTAGTATAGGGTACAGGGGGCAAGATGAAGCTTTCTTT.

This rearrangement joins TRBV15 to TRBJ2-5; 7 positions agree with TRBD1. This CDR3 contains 16 residues. Germline assignment: CDR1 LNHNV and CDR2 YYDKDF (reference sequence). V lost 4 bases and J lost 9; bases outside the gene matches: 17. CDR3 loop: CATSTPGQLHHEAQYF. CDR3 nucleotides: TGTGCCACCAGCACCCCGGGACAGCTCCACCACGAGGCCCAGTACTTC.

V is TRBV6-5 and J is TRBJ1-2, with a possible D match to TRBD1 (5 bases). V shed 6 bases and J shed 8 bases, with 13 bases lying between them. Germline V lookup: CDR1 MNHEY, CDR2 SVGAGI. CDR3 length: 12 residues. CDR3 amino acids: CASSYQRGGYTF. The CDR3 DNA is TGTGCCAGCAGCTACCAACGGGGGGGCTACACCTTC.

The rearrangement joins TRBV19 to TRBJ1-5; the D is unclear. This CDR3 has 16 amino acids. The V gene's germline CDR1 is LNHDA and CDR2 SQIVND (reference sequence). The germline V and J ends were trimmed by 7 bases and 6 bases, with 22 bases remaining between them. CDR3 sequence (DNA): TGTGCCAGTATTAGCGGGTCCAACGGCGGAAGTCAGCCCCAGCATTTT. It translates to CASISGSNGGSQPQHF.

By frequency in the sample, this clone is medium-sized. The chain carries TRBV7-3 and TRBJ2-2; the match to TRBD1 covers 12 bases. V was clipped by 5 bases and J by 6 bases; unmatched bases: 10. The CDR3 is 17 amino acids. Germline-derived CDR1 and CDR2 are SGHTA and FQGTGA. In DNA form, the CDR3 reads TGTGCCAGCAGCCCCCATGGGGGACAGGGGGCCCCCGGGGAGCTGTTTTTT. Amino acids: CASSPHGGQGAPGELFF.

To note about this clone: At one of its ends the junction is not consistent with the germline gene, which may arise from a read error. CDR3 in DNA: TGTGCCAGCAGCCCCAGGGACAATAATCATCCCCAGCATTTT. Its translation: CASSPRDNNHPQHF. The V and J genes are TRBV9 and TRBJ1-5; the D gene is possibly TRBD1 (6 bases). Germline loops: CDR1 SGDLS, CDR2 YYNGEE. The CDR3 sequence is 14 residues long.

CDR3 protein: CASSPGPTLKAFF. The DNA of the CDR3 is TGTGCCAGCAGCCCCGGACCGACCCTGAAGGCTTTCTTT. The chain recombines TRBV6-5 with TRBJ1-1, with no clear D. The CDR3 spans 13 residues. Trimming shortened V by 6 bases and J by 11 bases, and 19 bases separated the two germline ends. Germline lookup yields CDR1 MNHEY and CDR2 SVGAGI.

The V gene is TRBV11-2, the J gene TRBJ2-1, with 15 bases identical to TRBD2. J was trimmed by 7 bases and V by 5 bases; bases with no gene match: 3. This CDR3 region has 15 residues. Germline loops: CDR1 SGHAT, CDR2 FQNNGV. In DNA form, the CDR3 reads TGTGCCAGCAGCGAAGGACTAGCGGGGGGGAATGAGCAGTTCTTC. Amino acids: CASSEGLAGGNEQFF.